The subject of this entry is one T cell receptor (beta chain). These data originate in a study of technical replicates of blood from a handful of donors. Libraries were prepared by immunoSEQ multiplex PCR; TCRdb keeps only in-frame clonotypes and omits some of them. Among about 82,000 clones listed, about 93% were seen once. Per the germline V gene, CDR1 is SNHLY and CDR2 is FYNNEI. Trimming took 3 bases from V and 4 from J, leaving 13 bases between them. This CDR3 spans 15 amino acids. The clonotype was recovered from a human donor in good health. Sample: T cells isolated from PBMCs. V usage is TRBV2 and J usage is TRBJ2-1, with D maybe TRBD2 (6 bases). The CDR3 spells CASSDNGSPYNEQFF. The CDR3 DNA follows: TGTGCCAGCAGTGACAACGGGAGCCCTTACAATGAGCAGTTCTTC. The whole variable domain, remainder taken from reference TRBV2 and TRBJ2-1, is EPEVTQTPSHQVTQMGQEVILRCVPISNHLYFYWYRQILGQKVEFLVSFYNNEISEKSEIFDDQFSVERPDGSNFTLKIRSTKLEDSAMYFCASSDNGSPYNEQFFGPGTRLTVL.